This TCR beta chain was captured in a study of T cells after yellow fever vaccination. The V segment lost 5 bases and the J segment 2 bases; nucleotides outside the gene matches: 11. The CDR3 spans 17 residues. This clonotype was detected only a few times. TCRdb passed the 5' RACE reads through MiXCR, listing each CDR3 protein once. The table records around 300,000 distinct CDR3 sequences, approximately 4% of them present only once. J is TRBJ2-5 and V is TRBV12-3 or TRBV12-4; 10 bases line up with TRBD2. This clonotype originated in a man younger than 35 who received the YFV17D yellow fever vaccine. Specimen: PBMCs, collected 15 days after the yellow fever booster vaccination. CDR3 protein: CASSPPFRTSGQETQYF. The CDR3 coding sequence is TGTGCCAGCAGTCCACCCTTCCGGACTAGCGGACAAGAGACCCAGTACTTC.